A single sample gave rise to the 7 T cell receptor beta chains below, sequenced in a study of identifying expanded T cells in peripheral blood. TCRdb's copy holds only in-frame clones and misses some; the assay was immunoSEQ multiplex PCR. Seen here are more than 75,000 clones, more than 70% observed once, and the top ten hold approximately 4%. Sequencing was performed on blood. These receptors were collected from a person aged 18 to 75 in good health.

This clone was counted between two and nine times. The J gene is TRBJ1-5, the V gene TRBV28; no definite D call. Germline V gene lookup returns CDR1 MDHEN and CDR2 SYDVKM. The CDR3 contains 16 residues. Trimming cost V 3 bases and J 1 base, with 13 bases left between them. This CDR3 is CASSFLLRGSNQPQHF. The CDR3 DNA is TGTGCCAGCAGTTTCCTCCTCCGTGGGAGCAATCAGCCCCAGCATTTT. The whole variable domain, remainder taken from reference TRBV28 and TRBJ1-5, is DVKVTQSSRYLVKRTGEKVFLECVQDMDHENMFWYRQDPGLGLRLIYFSYDVKMKEKGDIPEGYSVSREKKERFSLILESASTNQTSMYLCASSFLLRGSNQPQHFGDGTRLSIL.

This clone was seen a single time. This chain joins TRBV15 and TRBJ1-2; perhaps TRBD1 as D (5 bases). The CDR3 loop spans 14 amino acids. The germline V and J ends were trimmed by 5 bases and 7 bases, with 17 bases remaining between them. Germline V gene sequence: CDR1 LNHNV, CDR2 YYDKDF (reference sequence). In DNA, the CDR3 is TGTGCCACCAGCGGAAACGGGCTTAGGGGTGGCTACACCTTC. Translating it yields CATSGNGLRGGYTF.

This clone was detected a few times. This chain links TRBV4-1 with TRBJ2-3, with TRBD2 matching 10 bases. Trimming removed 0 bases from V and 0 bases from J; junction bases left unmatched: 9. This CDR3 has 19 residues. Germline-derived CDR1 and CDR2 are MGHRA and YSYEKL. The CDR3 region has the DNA TGCGCCAGCAGCCAAGAAGCCCCGGGTAGCGGGGGGAGCACAGATACGCAGTATTTT. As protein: CASSQEAPGSGGSTDTQYF.

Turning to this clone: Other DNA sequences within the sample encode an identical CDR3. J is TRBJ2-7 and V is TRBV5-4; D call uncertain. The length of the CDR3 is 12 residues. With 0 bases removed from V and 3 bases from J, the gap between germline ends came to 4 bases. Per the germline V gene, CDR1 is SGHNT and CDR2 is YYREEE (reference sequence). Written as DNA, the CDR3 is TGTGCCAGCAGCTTGGATCGCTACGAGCAGTACTTC. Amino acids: CASSLDRYEQYF.

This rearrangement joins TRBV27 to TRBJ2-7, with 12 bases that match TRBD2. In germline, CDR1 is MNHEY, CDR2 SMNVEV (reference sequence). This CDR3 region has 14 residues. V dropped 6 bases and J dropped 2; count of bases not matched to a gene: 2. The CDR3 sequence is CASSRLAGAYEQYF. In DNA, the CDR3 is TGTGCCAGCAGCCGACTAGCGGGAGCCTACGAGCAGTACTTC.

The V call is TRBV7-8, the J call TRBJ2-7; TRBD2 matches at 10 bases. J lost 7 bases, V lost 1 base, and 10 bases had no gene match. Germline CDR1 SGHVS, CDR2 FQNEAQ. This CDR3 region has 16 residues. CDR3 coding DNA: TGTGCCAGCAGCTTAGTGGGGAGCGGGGGGGCAGGTGAGCAGTACTTC. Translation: CASSLVGSGGAGEQYF. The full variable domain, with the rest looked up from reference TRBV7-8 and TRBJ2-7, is GAGVSQSPRYKVAKRGQDVALRCDPISGHVSLFWYQQALGQGPEFLTYFQNEAQLDKSGLPSDRFFAERPEGSVSTLKIQRTQQEDSAVYLCASSLVGSGGAGEQYFGPGTRLTVT.

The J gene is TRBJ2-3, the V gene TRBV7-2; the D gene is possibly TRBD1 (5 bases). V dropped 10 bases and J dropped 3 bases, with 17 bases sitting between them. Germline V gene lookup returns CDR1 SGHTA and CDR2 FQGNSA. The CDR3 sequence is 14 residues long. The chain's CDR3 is CATAARAVTDTQYF. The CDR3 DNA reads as TGTGCCACAGCAGCCAGGGCCGTTACAGATACGCAGTATTTT.